These 32 T cell receptor beta chains share one sample of origin, sequenced in a study of PD-1 blockade in classical Hodgkin lymphoma. The method was immunoSEQ multiplex PCR; TCRdb's version includes in-frame clones alone and lacks a portion of them. Counted here are around 70,000 clones, 71% occurring once; the ten biggest clones make up less than 9.5%. All the patients suffered relapse after autologous stem cell transplantation, and brentuximab vedotin exposure differed. Specimen: peripheral blood mononuclear cells (PBMCs), collected before the second cycle of nivolumab. The receptors come from a human donor with classical Hodgkin lymphoma.

The chain couples TRBV25-1 to TRBJ1-2; 12 bases are a match to TRBD1. Germline CDR1 MGHDK, CDR2 SYGVNS. This CDR3 has 17 residues. J gave up 4 bases and V 2 bases, and 8 bases lay outside the gene matches. The CDR3 reads CASSERPGTGGSYGYTF. The CDR3 bases are TGTGCCAGCAGTGAACGACCCGGGACAGGGGGCAGCTATGGCTACACCTTC.

The V and J genes are TRBV11-3 and TRBJ2-2; perhaps D is TRBD1 or TRBD2 (5 bases each). The CDR3 consists of 15 residues. The V gene's germline CDR1 is SGHNT and CDR2 YENEEA. V was cut by 5 bases and J by 6 bases, with 16 bases left in between. The CDR3 DNA follows: TGTGCCAGCAGCCCCCCGACGGGGCGACCCGGGGAGCTGTTTTTT. This gives the protein CASSPPTGRPGELFF. Variable domain in full (rest from reference TRBV11-3 and TRBJ2-2): EAGVVQSPRYKIIEKKQPVAFWCNPISGHNTLYWYLQNLGQGPELLIRYENEEAVDDSQLPKDRFSAERLKGVDSTLKIQPAELGDSAVYLCASSPPTGRPGELFFGEGSRLTVL.

V usage is TRBV5-6 and J usage is TRBJ2-1; D is unclear. Deletions cut 0 bases from V and 0 bases from J, with 4 bases between. Germline assignment: CDR1 SGHDT and CDR2 YYEEEE. CDR3 length: 14 residues. The DNA of the CDR3 is TGTGCCAGCAGCTTGGAGGCCTCCTACAATGAGCAGTTCTTC. The encoded protein is CASSLEASYNEQFF.

J is TRBJ2-7 and V is TRBV2, with D possibly being TRBD1 (5 bases). The CDR3 loop spans 15 amino acids. V was trimmed by 2 bases and J by 2 bases, leaving 13 bases between them. CDR1 is SNHLY, CDR2 FYNNEI, per germline. CDR3 sequence (DNA): TGTGCCAGCAGTGAATGGCAGGGTGGAACCTACGAGCAGTACTTC. This translates into CASSEWQGGTYEQYF.

This clone was observed many times. This chain connects TRBV4-1 to TRBJ2-7, with D possibly being TRBD2 (5 bases). This CDR3 region has 13 residues. Germline assignment: CDR1 MGHRA and CDR2 YSYEKL. Trimming shortened V by 2 bases and J by 1 base, and 6 bases separated the two germline ends. The CDR3: CASSQTSSYEQYF. CDR3 in DNA: TGCGCCAGCAGCCAAACTAGTTCCTACGAGCAGTACTTC.

V is TRBV30 and J is TRBJ1-1, with D possibly TRBD1 on 5 matching bases. The CDR3 is 12 residues long. Between the trimmed V and J ends, which lost 1 base and 7 bases, there was a span of 10 bases. Germline V lookup: CDR1 GTSNPN, CDR2 SVGIG (reference sequence). For the CDR3, the DNA is TGTGCCTGGAGTGCTGGACATATTGAAGCTTTCTTT. Encoded protein: CAWSAGHIEAFF.

V is TRBV28 and J is TRBJ1-2; D ambiguous. Per the germline V gene, CDR1 is MDHEN and CDR2 is SYDVKM. Between the trimmed V and J ends, which lost 4 bases and 8 bases, there was a span of 8 bases. The CDR3 has 11 amino acids. Here the CDR3 DNA reads TGTGCCAGCAGTTCACTTGTGGGCTACACCTTC. Its translation: CASSSLVGYTF.

This chain connects TRBV11-3 to TRBJ1-1; D is unresolved. The CDR3 is made up of 14 amino acids. V lost 4 bases, J lost 1 base, and 10 bases lay in between. CDR1 is SGHNT and CDR2 is YENEEA in the germline V gene. The CDR3 region is CASSSRAPNTEAFF. CDR3 sequence (DNA): TGTGCCAGCAGCTCCCGGGCCCCGAACACTGAAGCTTTCTTT.

The chain carries TRBV6-5 and TRBJ1-2, with a weak D call TRBD1 (5 bases). The CDR3 sequence is 12 residues long. Germline CDR1 and CDR2: MNHEY and SVGAGI. V lost 2 bases and J 9 bases, leaving 10 bases between the germline ends. DNA for the CDR3: TGTGCCAGCAGTTACAAAGGGGCTCGCTACACCTTC. The encoded protein is CASSYKGARYTF.

The rearrangement uses TRBV5-1 and TRBJ1-1; a weak D match, TRBD1 (5 bases). The CDR3 is made up of 15 amino acids. Trimming took 2 bases from V and 0 from J, leaving 11 bases between them. The germline V gene encodes CDR1 SGHRS and CDR2 YFSETQ. The CDR3 coding sequence is TGCGCCAGCAGCTTATGGGGGAATATGAACACTGAAGCTTTCTTT. Its translation is CASSLWGNMNTEAFF.

J is TRBJ2-2 and V is TRBV9, with a possible D match to TRBD1 (7 bases). The CDR3 covers 16 residues. Per the germline V gene, CDR1 is SGDLS and CDR2 is YYNGEE. Trimming took 9 bases from V and 6 from J, leaving 24 bases between them. CDR3 in amino acids: CATGTEGTAPSGELFF. The DNA for the CDR3 is TGTGCCACCGGAACGGAGGGGACAGCCCCCTCCGGGGAGCTGTTTTTT.

This clone was detected only a few times. The chain couples TRBV4-1 to TRBJ1-2, with TRBD1 matching over 9 bases. V shed 0 bases, J shed 6 bases, and the junction held 5 bases outside the gene matches. This CDR3 is 15 amino acids long. Germline V gene data show CDR1 as MGHRA and CDR2 as YSYEKL. As DNA, the CDR3 is TGCGCCAGCAGCCAAGAAGGGGACAGGGTAGATGGCTACACCTTC. It yields the protein CASSQEGDRVDGYTF.

The chain combines TRBV19 with TRBJ2-4; D may be TRBD1 or TRBD2 (5 bases each). Germline V CDR1 and CDR2: LNHDA, SQIVND (reference sequence). The CDR3 has 12 amino acids. Trimming took off 6 bases at V and 6 bases at J, with 9 bases between the two ends. The CDR3 nucleotides are TGTGCCAGTAGCTGGGGGACAAACATTCAGTACTTC. Its protein product is CASSWGTNIQYF.

This clone was seen a handful of times. V gene TRBV7-9 combines with J gene TRBJ2-7; 7 bases map to TRBD1. This CDR3 has 15 amino acids. Germline CDR1 SEHNR, CDR2 FQNEAQ (reference sequence). The V gene end was trimmed by 4 bases and the J gene end by 4 bases; junction bases not matched to a gene: 10. CDR3 nucleotide sequence: TGTGCCAGCAGCTACAGACAGGGATTTTCGTACGAGCAGTACTTC. As protein: CASSYRQGFSYEQYF.

This clone came up once. The CDR3 bases are TGTGCCAGTCGGGTGGCGGAGGGGCGCGAGACCCAGTACTTC. The encoded protein is CASRVAEGRETQYF. V gene TRBV19 combines with J gene TRBJ2-5; D is perhaps TRBD2 (6 bases). Trimming pared 8 bases from V and 5 bases from J, leaving 18 bases between. From germline, CDR1 is LNHDA and CDR2 SQIVND (reference sequence). CDR3 length: 14 residues.

V usage is TRBV2 and J usage is TRBJ1-2; D may be TRBD1 (6 bases). Germline V gene data show CDR1 as SNHLY and CDR2 as FYNNEI. Between the trimmed V and J ends, which lost 4 bases and 6 bases, there was a span of 15 bases. The CDR3 loop spans 14 amino acids. The CDR3 DNA reads TGTGCCAGCAGTGTCGGCAGGGGATCAAATGGCTACACCTTC. This encodes CASSVGRGSNGYTF.

The chain recombines TRBV7-8 with TRBJ1-1; D is unresolved. This CDR3 has 13 amino acids. V lost 3 bases and J 1 base, leaving 6 bases between the germline ends. Looked up from germline, CDR1 is SGHVS and CDR2 is FQNEAQ. In DNA form, the CDR3 reads TGTGCCAGCAGCTTCCCCAGGAACACTGAAGCTTTCTTT. Translated: CASSFPRNTEAFF.

This clone was detected once. The gene calls are TRBV21-1 and TRBJ1-1; the DNA was not compared with TRBD1, the D call given in the table. TRBV21-1 is a pseudogene. The CDR3 contains 13 residues. The CDR3 spells CASSKGRGSEAFF. CDR3 in DNA: TGTGCCAGCAGCAAAGGCAGGGGTTCTGAAGCTTTCTTT.

This sequence joins TRBV15 and TRBJ2-5, with 7 nucleotides matching TRBD1. The junction had 10 bases not matched to a gene; V was cut back by 1 base and J by 5 bases. Germline V gene lookup returns CDR1 LNHNV and CDR2 YYDKDF (reference sequence). The CDR3 contains 16 residues. The CDR3 DNA is TGTGCCACCAGCAGAGGCGGACAGGACCCTGCGGAGACCCAGTACTTC. It translates to CATSRGGQDPAETQYF.

This clone has a single count. V gene TRBV15 combines with J gene TRBJ1-2; no reliable D call. The CDR3 has 13 residues. The germline V gene encodes CDR1 LNHNV and CDR2 YYDKDF (reference sequence). The ends were cut back, 3 bases at V and 8 bases at J, with 13 bases in the middle. This CDR3 is CATSSTRPDGYTF. The CDR3 DNA sequence: TGTGCCACCAGCAGTACGAGGCCGGACGGCTACACCTTC. The whole variable domain, filled in from reference TRBV15 and TRBJ1-2, reads DAMVIQNPRYQVTQFGKPVTLSCSQTLNHNVMYWYQQKSSQAPKLLFHYYDKDFNNEADTPDNFQSRRPNTSFCFLDIRSPGLGDTAMYLCATSSTRPDGYTFGSGTRLTVV.

The chain carries TRBV5-1 and TRBJ2-5; D might be TRBD2 (6 bases). The V gene's germline CDR1 is SGHRS and CDR2 YFSETQ. The CDR3 has 15 amino acids. V was trimmed by 1 base and J by 2 bases, leaving 12 bases between them. CDR3 bases: TGCGCCAGCAGCTTGTGGAGGGGCGAGCAAGAGACCCAGTACTTC. Its protein product is CASSLWRGEQETQYF.

The J gene is TRBJ1-5, the V gene TRBV28; weak D call: TRBD1 (5 bases). CDR1 is MDHEN, CDR2 SYDVKM, per germline. Trimming removed 2 bases from V and 6 bases from J, with 20 bases in between. The CDR3 consists of 17 residues. The CDR3 DNA follows: TGTGCCAGCAGTTTAGGGGGTGCAGCGGCGCGATTTCAGCCCCAGCATTTT. This sequence encodes CASSLGGAAARFQPQHF.

This chain joins TRBV28 and TRBJ1-3, with no clear D. The CDR3 sequence is 14 residues long. The germline V gene encodes CDR1 MDHEN and CDR2 SYDVKM. V dropped 10 bases and J dropped 0 bases, with 13 bases sitting between them. The CDR3, as DNA: TGTGCCACAACTCAGGTTGTCTCTGGAAACACCATATATTTT. The encoded protein is CATTQVVSGNTIYF.

The rearrangement uses TRBV4-1 and TRBJ1-4; unclear D gene. The germline CDR1 and CDR2 sequences are MGHRA and YSYEKL. V lost 3 bases and J 14 bases, leaving 16 bases between the germline ends. The CDR3 extends over 13 amino acids. CDR3 protein: CASSHLSGERLFF. The CDR3 bases are TGCGCCAGCAGCCATCTCTCCGGGGAGAGGCTGTTTTTT.

This chain connects TRBV7-2 to TRBJ1-5; no clear D. The ends were cut back, 5 bases at V and 3 bases at J, with 8 bases in the middle. The CDR3 sequence is 13 residues long. The germline gives CDR1 SGHTA, CDR2 FQGNSA. CDR3 sequence (DNA): TGTGCCAGCAGCCGCCGAACCAATCAGCCCCAGCATTTT. Translated: CASSRRTNQPQHF.

This chain uses TRBV2 with TRBJ1-1; D is unclear. The CDR3 runs to 11 residues. Germline V gene data show CDR1 as SNHLY and CDR2 as FYNNEI. V shed 5 bases and J shed 5 bases, with 6 bases lying between them. CDR3 loop: CASSWITEAFF. The CDR3 coding sequence is TGTGCCAGCAGTTGGATAACTGAAGCTTTCTTT.

This chain connects TRBV5-7 to TRBJ2-5; 8 bases are shared with TRBD1. TRBV5-7 is an ORF; its function is uncertain. Losses at the gene ends were 2 bases for V and 0 bases for J; bases not matched to a gene: 12. The CDR3 is made up of 18 amino acids. The DNA of the CDR3 is TGTGCCAGCAGCTTCCTAGGGCAGGGGGCCCATCACCAAGAGACCCAGTACTTC. Translation: CASSFLGQGAHHQETQYF.

The genes are TRBV6-5 and TRBJ1-1, with 8 bases identical to TRBD1. This CDR3 spans 14 amino acids. J was trimmed by 4 bases and V by 7 bases; bases with no gene match: 8. Germline assignment: CDR1 MNHEY and CDR2 SVGAGI. The CDR3 is CASTQGASTTEAFF. In DNA form, the CDR3 reads TGTGCCAGCACCCAGGGGGCTTCTACCACTGAAGCTTTCTTT.

Only one count was recorded for this clone. The rearrangement joins TRBV5-1 to TRBJ2-2; the D gene is possibly TRBD1 (7 bases). Per germline, CDR1 SGHRS and CDR2 YFSETQ. The CDR3 totals 15 residues. The V gene lost 2 bases and the J gene lost 4 bases, with 12 bases spanning the gap. CDR3 DNA: TGCGCCAGCAGCTTAACAGGGGACTTCACCGGGGAGCTGTTTTTT. Its protein product is CASSLTGDFTGELFF.

As DNA, the CDR3 is TGTGCCAGCAGTTTGCTTGGTCTCTCCAGGGCGCCCTATGGCTACACCTTC. It encodes CASSLLGLSRAPYGYTF. The V gene is TRBV28, the J gene TRBJ1-2; weak D call: TRBD1 (5 bases). Germline assignment: CDR1 MDHEN and CDR2 SYDVKM. The CDR3 length is 17 residues. V shed 3 bases and J shed 4 bases, with 21 bases lying between them.

The rearrangement links TRBV5-4 to TRBJ2-1, with 7 bases identical to TRBD2. J lost 0 bases, V lost 2 bases, and 5 bases had no gene match. Germline assignment: CDR1 SGHNT and CDR2 YYREEE (reference sequence). CDR3 length equals 16 residues. In nucleotides, the CDR3 is TGTGCCAGCAGCTTTGAGGGAGGGAGCTCCTACAATGAGCAGTTCTTC. Its protein product is CASSFEGGSSYNEQFF. Based on the CDR3 plus reference TRBV5-4 and TRBJ2-1, the full variable domain is ETGVTQSPTHLIKTRGQQVTLRCSSQSGHNTVSWYQQALGQGPQFIFQYYREEENGRGNFPPRFSGLQFPNYSSELNVNALELDDSALYLCASSFEGGSSYNEQFFGPGTRLTVL.

This sequence joins TRBV23-1 and TRBJ2-2; 8 nucleotides match TRBD2. TRBV23-1 is classed as an ORF, of uncertain function. The ends lost 3 bases at V and 7 bases at J; junction bases unmatched: 10. The CDR3 spans 16 residues. This chain's CDR3 is CASSHGSGTGGGELFF. CDR3 DNA: TGCGCCAGCAGTCACGGTAGCGGGACTGGGGGCGGGGAGCTGTTTTTT.